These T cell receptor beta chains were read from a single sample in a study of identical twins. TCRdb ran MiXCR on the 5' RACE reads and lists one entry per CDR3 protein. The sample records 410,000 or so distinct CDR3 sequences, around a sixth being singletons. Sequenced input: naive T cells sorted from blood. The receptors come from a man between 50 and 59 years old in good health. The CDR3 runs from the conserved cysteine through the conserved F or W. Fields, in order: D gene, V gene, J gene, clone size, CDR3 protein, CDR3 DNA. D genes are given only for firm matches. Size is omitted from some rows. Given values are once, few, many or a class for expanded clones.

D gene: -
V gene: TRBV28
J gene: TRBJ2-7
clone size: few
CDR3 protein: CASSFRDEQYF
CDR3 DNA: TGTGCCAGCAGTTTCAGGGACGAGCAGTACTTC

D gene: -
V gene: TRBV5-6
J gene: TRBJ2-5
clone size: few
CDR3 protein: CASETNNEETQYF
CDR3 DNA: TGTGCCAGCGAGACGAATAACGAAGAGACCCAGTACTTC

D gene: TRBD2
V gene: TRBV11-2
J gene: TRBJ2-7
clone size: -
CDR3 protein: CASSLTSGRSYEQYF
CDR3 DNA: TGTGCCAGCAGCTTGACTAGCGGGAGATCCTACGAGCAGTACTTC

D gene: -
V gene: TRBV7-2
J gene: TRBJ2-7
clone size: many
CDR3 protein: CASSFRATGKYEQYF
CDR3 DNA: TGTGCCAGCAGCTTCCGGGCCACAGGGAAGTACGAGCAGTACTTC

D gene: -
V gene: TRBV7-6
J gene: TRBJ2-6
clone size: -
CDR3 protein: CASSLAGLSSGANVLTF
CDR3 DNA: TGTGCCAGCAGCTTAGCAGGTCTCTCCTCTGGGGCCAACGTCCTGACTTTC

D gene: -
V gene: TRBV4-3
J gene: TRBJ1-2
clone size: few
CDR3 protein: CASSHGGLANYGYTF
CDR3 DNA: TGCGCCAGCAGCCACGGCGGGTTAGCTAACTATGGCTACACCTTC

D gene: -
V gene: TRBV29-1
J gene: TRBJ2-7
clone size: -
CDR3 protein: CSVRTLGEQYF
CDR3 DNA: TGCAGCGTCAGGACTTTAGGCGAGCAGTACTTC

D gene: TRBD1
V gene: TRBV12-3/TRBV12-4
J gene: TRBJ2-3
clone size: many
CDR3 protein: CASSLAPGQRTDTQYF
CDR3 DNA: TGTGCCAGCAGTTTGGCCCCGGGACAGAGGACAGATACGCAGTATTTT

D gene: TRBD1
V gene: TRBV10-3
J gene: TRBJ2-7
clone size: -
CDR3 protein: CAISSTTGTGNEQYF
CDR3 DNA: TGTGCCATCAGTTCCACCACCGGGACAGGGAACGAGCAGTACTTC

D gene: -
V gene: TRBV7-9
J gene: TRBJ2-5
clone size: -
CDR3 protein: CASSLVTSRETQYF
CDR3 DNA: TGTGCCAGCAGCTTAGTAACTTCGCGGGAGACCCAGTACTTC

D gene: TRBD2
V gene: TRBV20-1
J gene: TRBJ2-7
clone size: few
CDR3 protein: CSVFGGRADEQYF
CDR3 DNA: TGCAGTGTCTTCGGCGGGAGGGCCGATGAGCAGTACTTC

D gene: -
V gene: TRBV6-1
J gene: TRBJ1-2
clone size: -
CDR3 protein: CASRGGPNYGYTF
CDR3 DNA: TGTGCCAGCAGAGGGGGGCCCAACTATGGCTACACCTTC

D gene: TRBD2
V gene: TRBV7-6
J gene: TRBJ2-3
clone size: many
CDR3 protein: CASSPGLFGTSGSTTDTQYF
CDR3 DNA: TGTGCCAGCAGCCCAGGCCTATTCGGGACTAGCGGCTCTACCACAGATACGCAGTATTTT

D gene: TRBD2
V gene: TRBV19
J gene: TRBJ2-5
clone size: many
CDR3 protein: CASSRLAKTETQYF
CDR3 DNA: TGTGCCAGTAGTCGACTAGCGAAAACGGAGACCCAGTACTTC

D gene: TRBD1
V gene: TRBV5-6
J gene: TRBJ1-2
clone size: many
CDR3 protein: CASSLGTGSNYGYTF
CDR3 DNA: TGTGCCAGCAGCTTGGGGACAGGTTCAAACTATGGCTACACCTTC

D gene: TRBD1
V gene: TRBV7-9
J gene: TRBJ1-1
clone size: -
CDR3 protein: CASSALVGTGENTEAFF
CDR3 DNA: TGTGCCAGCAGCGCCCTGGTCGGGACAGGCGAGAACACTGAAGCTTTCTTT

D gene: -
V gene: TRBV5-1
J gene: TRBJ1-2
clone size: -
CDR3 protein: CASSDDVNYGYTF
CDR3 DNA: TGCGCCAGCAGTGATGACGTTAACTATGGCTACACCTTC

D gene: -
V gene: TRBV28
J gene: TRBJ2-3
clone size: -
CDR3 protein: CASTAGSPSTDTQYF
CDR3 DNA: TGTGCCAGCACCGCGGGATCTCCAAGCACAGATACGCAGTATTTT

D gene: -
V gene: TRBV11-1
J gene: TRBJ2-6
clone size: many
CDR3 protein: CASSFTYLTGEGANVLTF
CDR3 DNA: TGTGCCAGCAGCTTTACCTATTTAACAGGCGAGGGGGCCAACGTCCTGACTTTC

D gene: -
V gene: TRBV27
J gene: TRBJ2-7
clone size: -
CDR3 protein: CASSFSTSYEQYF
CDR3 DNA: TGTGCCAGCAGTTTCTCGACGTCCTACGAGCAGTACTTC

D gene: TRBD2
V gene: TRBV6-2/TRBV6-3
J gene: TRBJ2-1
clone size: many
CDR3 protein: CASSGTSGGNEQFF
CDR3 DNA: TGTGCCAGCAGCGGGACTAGCGGTGGCAATGAGCAGTTCTTC

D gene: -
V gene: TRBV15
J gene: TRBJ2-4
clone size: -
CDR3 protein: CATSREPGRGTNIQYF
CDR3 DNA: TGTGCCACCAGCAGAGAGCCTGGGAGAGGTACAAACATTCAGTACTTC

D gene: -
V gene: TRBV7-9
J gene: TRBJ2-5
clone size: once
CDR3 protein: CASSSQIGVRETQYF
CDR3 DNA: TGTGCCAGCAGCTCCCAGATTGGGGTCCGGGAGACCCAGTACTTC

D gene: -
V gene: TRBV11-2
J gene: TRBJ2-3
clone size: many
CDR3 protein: CASSRAPSQDTQYF
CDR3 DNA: TGTGCCAGCAGCCGCGCCCCGAGTCAAGATACGCAGTATTTT

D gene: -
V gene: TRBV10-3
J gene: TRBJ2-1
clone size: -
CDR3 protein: CAIRSALTTAYNEQFF
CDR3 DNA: TGTGCCATCCGTTCCGCTTTGACTACCGCCTACAATGAGCAGTTCTTC

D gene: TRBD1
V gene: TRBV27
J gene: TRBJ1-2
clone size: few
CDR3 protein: CASSTDRGGGYTF
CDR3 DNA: TGTGCCAGCAGTACGGACAGGGGAGGTGGCTACACCTTC

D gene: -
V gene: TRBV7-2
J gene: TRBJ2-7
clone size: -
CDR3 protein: CASSTSGTSSYEQYF
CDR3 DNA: TGTGCCAGCAGCACCTCCGGGACAAGTTCCTACGAGCAGTACTTC

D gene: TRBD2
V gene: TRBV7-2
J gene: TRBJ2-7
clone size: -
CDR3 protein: CASSPSGAGSYEQYF
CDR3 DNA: TGTGCCAGCAGCCCTAGCGGAGCAGGGTCCTACGAGCAGTACTTC

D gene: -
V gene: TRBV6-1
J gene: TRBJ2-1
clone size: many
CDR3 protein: CASSTDASSYNEQFF
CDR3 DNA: TGTGCCAGCAGTACGGACGCGAGCTCCTACAATGAGCAGTTCTTC